This T cell receptor beta chain comes out of a study of cytomegalovirus exposure and HLA in healthy donors. Sequencing used immunoSEQ multiplex PCR; TCRdb keeps in-frame clones, though not all of them. This table holds about 150,000 clones, less than 95% found once. Deletions cut 2 bases from V and 4 bases from J, with 15 bases between. CDR1 SGHTS and CDR2 YDEGEE come from the germline V gene. This CDR3 comprises 16 residues. This chain joins TRBV5-8 and TRBJ2-2, with D possibly being TRBD2 (5 bases). This clonotype was sampled from a man aged 18 to 30 in good health and CMV-seropositive. Sequenced input: PBMCs. CDR3 sequence: CASSFINRGSTGELFF. The CDR3 DNA follows: TGTGCCAGCAGCTTCATAAATCGGGGAAGCACCGGGGAGCTGTTTTTT.